Included here is one T cell receptor (beta chain) sequence, with context. Its specificity is not known. TCRdb's copy holds only in-frame clones and misses some; the assay was immunoSEQ multiplex PCR. Among approximately 120,000 clones listed, roughly 80% were seen once. This sample was included in a study of radiation and T cells in renal cell carcinoma. Study observations and caveats: Top tumor clonotypes rose in blood 2 weeks post-radiation, then contracted. No pretreatment tumor biopsies were available for baseline clonotypes.

Sample time point: baseline pretreatment blood. Treatment noted: 15 Gy SBRT to primary tumor, nephrectomy 4 weeks later. The junction had 10 bases not matched to a gene; V was cut back by 4 bases and J by 8 bases. CDR3 size: 14 residues. The V gene's germline CDR1 is PRHDT and CDR2 FYEKMQ (reference sequence). The TCR was taken from a woman aged 55-70 years with renal cell carcinoma. Sequences were derived from blood, sampled from a patient whose treatment included radiotherapy and nephrectomy. This chain uses TRBV13 with TRBJ1-2; 7 positions agree with TRBD1. CDR3 DNA sequence: TGTGCCAGCAGCTCCCTACAGGGGCTGGGCGGCTACACCTTC. Encoded protein: CASSSLQGLGGYTF.